This TCR beta chain was sequenced in a study of T cells in Graves' hyperthyroidism and ophthalmopathy. Whole-study context: Staff took peripheral blood when the initial diagnosis was made, before any treatment began. Study-wide points: Blood samples included most of the expanded thyroid clonotypes exceeding 0.001.

The table lists this clonotype with many counts. Its antigen is currently unknown. Germline V gene data show CDR1 as MNHEY and CDR2 as SVGAGI. With V trimmed by 1 base and J by 2 bases, 1 base remained unmatched. The CDR3 covers 15 residues. Amplified TCR beta CDR3 regions came from RNA transcripts. Using the HTBI primer set, a first-round RT-PCR was run on the TCR CDR3. Via MiXCR, TCRdb re-called the multiplex PCR reads, giving one row per CDR3 protein. The data show 650,000 to 700,000 distinct CDR3 sequences, roughly 17% seen once. The sample taken for sequencing was blood. V and J are TRBV6-5 and TRBJ2-3; 9 positions match TRBD1. The clonotype was recovered from a man aged 50-59 years with Graves' hyperthyroidism. The CDR3 sequence is CASSYWTGDTDTQYF. CDR3 DNA: TGTGCCAGCAGTTACTGGACAGGGGACACAGATACGCAGTATTTT.